A selection of T cell receptor beta chains follows, all from one sample in a study of T cells in Graves' hyperthyroidism and ophthalmopathy. TCRdb re-called the multiplex PCR reads through MiXCR, storing one row per CDR3 protein. The sample includes 250,000 to 300,000 distinct CDR3 sequences, around a fifth of them seen just once. Sequencing was done on a sample of blood. These receptor sequences come from a man aged 45 to 65 with Graves' ophthalmopathy. Both conserved end residues are part of each CDR3. D genes are given only for firm matches. Size is stated for part of the rows, as once, few or many counts, or as a class when the clone is expanded.

d_gene,v_gene,j_gene,abundance,CDR3nt,CDR3aa
TRBD1,TRBV6-1,TRBJ1-5,-,TGTGCCAGCAGTGGACCCTTTTCTGACAGGGGAGACCAGCCCCAGCATTTT,CASSGPFSDRGDQPQHF
TRBD1,TRBV7-9,TRBJ2-5,-,TGTGCCAGCAGCTTAGATAAGCGGGACAGGGGTTTCCAAGAGACCCAGTACTTC,CASSLDKRDRGFQETQYF
-,TRBV6-1,TRBJ2-4,few,TGTGCCAGCAGTGAAACCTCAGGAGGGAACATTCAGTACTTC,CASSETSGGNIQYF
-,TRBV4-1,TRBJ2-1,few,TGCGCCAGCAGCCAAGAGGTCGGCATGGGGCAGTTCTTC,CASSQEVGMGQFF
-,TRBV9,TRBJ2-7,-,TGTGCCAGCAGCGTGGCCGGCATGGGGCCCGAGCAGTACTTC,CASSVAGMGPEQYF
TRBD1,TRBV3-1,TRBJ1-2,many,TGTGCCAGCAGCCAAGGGGACAGGGTATACGGCTACACCTTC,CASSQGDRVYGYTF
-,TRBV30,TRBJ2-7,many,TGTGCCTGGAGTGTGGGGGGAACCTACGAGCAGTACTTC,CAWSVGGTYEQYF
TRBD2,TRBV5-4,TRBJ2-2,-,TGTGCCAGCAGCCCCCCAGCGGGAGGGAAGACCGGGGAGCTGTTTTTT,CASSPPAGGKTGELFF
TRBD1,TRBV29-1,TRBJ1-4,-,TGCAGCGTCCTATCCCATTCGACAGGGGCTAATGAAAAACTGTTTTTT,CSVLSHSTGANEKLFF
TRBD2,TRBV20-1,TRBJ2-1,many,TGCAGTGCTAGTAGAGGGACTAGCGGGAGGAGGGATAGCAATGAGCAGTTCTTC,CSASRGTSGRRDSNEQFF
TRBD1,TRBV11-2,TRBJ2-3,-,TGTGCCAGCAGCGCTCCGGGACAGGGAAGCACAGATACGCAGTATTTT,CASSAPGQGSTDTQYF
-,TRBV19,TRBJ2-1,-,TGTGCCAGTAGTATGGGGGCGACCTACAATGAGCAGTTCTTC,CASSMGATYNEQFF
-,TRBV24-1,TRBJ2-7,-,TGTGCCACCAGTGATGCTACCCGGGACGGAACCTTCTCCTACGAGCAGTACTTC,CATSDATRDGTFSYEQYF
TRBD1,TRBV6-1,TRBJ1-5,-,TGTGCCAGCAGTGCTCGACAGGGGAATCAGCCCCAGCATTTT,CASSARQGNQPQHF
-,TRBV3-1,TRBJ2-1,many,TGTGCCAGCAGCCAAGGAAATGAGCAGTTCTTC,CASSQGNEQFF
TRBD2,TRBV6-4,TRBJ2-1,-,TGTGCCAGCAGTGTACTAGCGGGAATTAATAATGAGCAGTTCTTC,CASSVLAGINNEQFF
TRBD1,TRBV18,TRBJ1-2,many,TGTGCCAGCTCACTCTCCGTTCCGGGACAGGACTATGGCTACACCTTC,CASSLSVPGQDYGYTF
-,TRBV28,TRBJ2-5,many,TGTGCCAGCAGTTTACTTGGGGAGACCCAGTACTTC,CASSLLGETQYF
-,TRBV14,TRBJ2-5,-,TGTGCCAGCAGCCAAGGGAACAGGCCTTCCCAATACTTC,CASSQGNRPSQYF
-,TRBV20-1,TRBJ1-1,many,TGCAGTGCTACTCGCCCCGGCGGGAACACTGAAGCTTTCTTT,CSATRPGGNTEAFF
-,TRBV11-2,TRBJ2-1,-,TGTGCCAGCAGCGGGGGAGCGGGTGGCGGTAAGAAATATGAGCAGTTCTTC,CASSGGAGGGKKYEQFF
-,TRBV28,TRBJ2-2,-,TGTGCCAGCAGTTTTTCCACGACGTCAGCGAACACCGGGGAGCTGTTTTTT,CASSFSTTSANTGELFF
TRBD2,TRBV7-9,TRBJ2-1,few,TGTGCCAGCAGCTCCACTGGGCTAGCGGGAGGGCGGAGCTCCTACAATGAGCAGTTCTTC,CASSSTGLAGGRSSYNEQFF
-,TRBV5-1,TRBJ2-7,many,TGCGCCAGCAGCTTGGACGGCGGAGGCCGTTACTACGAGCAGTACTTC,CASSLDGGGRYYEQYF
-,TRBV7-3,TRBJ2-3,many,TGTGCCAGCAGCTTATGGGGATCTAGCACAGATACGCAGTATTTT,CASSLWGSSTDTQYF
-,TRBV5-1,TRBJ2-2,-,TGCGCCAGCAGCTTGGAAGGACGCACGAACACCGGGGAGCTGTTTTTT,CASSLEGRTNTGELFF